These 25 T cell receptor beta chains came from one sample sequenced in a study of metastatic and nonmetastatic thyroid tumors. TCRdb re-clonotyped the PCR reads through MiXCR. This table has fewer than 40,000 clones, 20% to 25% appearing once. Each patient came to thyroid surgery without any prior treatment (of any kind). The material sequenced was blood. The receptor set was obtained from a female donor with papillary thyroid cancer or a benign thyroid nodule (not recorded which). Some clones in this sample may be carry-over from other donors' samples.

In this sample, this clone turned up many times. The chain employs TRBV6-1 and TRBJ1-5; 7 positions agree with TRBD1. Germline V lookup: CDR1 MNHNS, CDR2 SASEGT. The CDR3 sequence is 12 residues long. Trimming took 6 bases from V and 9 from J; bases not matched to a gene: 5. The CDR3 here is CASRGTARPQHF. CDR3 DNA: TGTGCCAGCAGGGGGACAGCTCGGCCCCAGCATTTT.

This clone showed up many times. V gene TRBV20-1 combines with J gene TRBJ2-3; possibly TRBD1 for D (6 bases). The V gene lost 0 bases and the J gene lost 2 bases, with 12 bases spanning the gap. Germline V gene lookup returns CDR1 DFQATT and CDR2 SNEGSKA (reference sequence). The CDR3 covers 15 residues. The CDR3 loop is CSARDHRDPTDTQYF. The CDR3 nucleotides are TGCAGTGCTAGAGATCACAGGGATCCCACAGATACGCAGTATTTT.

In regard to this clone: One end of the junction varies from germline; a read error may be responsible. The V call is TRBV20-1, the J call TRBJ2-7; D is ambiguous. The germline gives CDR1 DFQATT, CDR2 SNEGSKA (reference sequence). This CDR3 comprises 11 residues. This chain's CDR3 is CTARESDEQYF. CDR3 DNA sequence: TGCACTGCTAGAGAGAGCGACGAGCAGTACTTC.

The chain carries TRBV20-1 and TRBJ2-3; 9 bases match TRBD2. The germline V gene has CDR1 DFQATT and CDR2 SNEGSKA (reference sequence). The CDR3 runs 16 residues. V trimming: 0 bases; J trimming: 9 bases; junction bases outside the gene matches: 13. The CDR3 nucleotides are TGCAGTGCTAGAGAGCCCACTCGCGGGAGGGCCGACACGCAGTATTTT. Translated, it gives CSAREPTRGRADTQYF.

There are many counts of this clone. The genes are TRBV20-1 and TRBJ2-2, with D possibly being TRBD1 (6 bases). The CDR3 is 13 amino acids. The V and J ends lost 4 bases and 1 base respectively, with 7 bases between them. From germline, CDR1 is DFQATT and CDR2 SNEGSKA (reference sequence). The CDR3 reads CSANRENTGELFF. The CDR3 DNA sequence: TGCAGTGCTAACAGGGAGAACACCGGGGAGCTGTTTTTT.

The CDR3 sequence is CASSLEINTGYEQYF. The CDR3 region has the DNA TGTGCCAGCAGCTTAGAGATTAACACAGGTTACGAGCAGTACTTC. V is TRBV7-2 and J is TRBJ2-7, with D possibly matching TRBD1 (5 bases). The CDR3 extends over 15 amino acids. Trimming took off 1 base at V and 4 bases at J, with 14 bases between the two ends. CDR1 is SGHTA, CDR2 FQGNSA, per germline.

This clone showed up just a few times. This chain connects TRBV28 to TRBJ2-7, with no clear D. Looked up from germline, CDR1 is MDHEN and CDR2 is SYDVKM. CDR3 length: 15 residues. Trimming took off 1 base at V and 2 bases at J, with 12 bases between the two ends. Here the CDR3 DNA reads TGTGCCAGCAGTTTATCTTCAACTGGTACCTACGAGCAGTACTTC. Translation gives CASSLSSTGTYEQYF.

This clone rates as medium-sized. V and J are TRBV19 and TRBJ2-2; 8 positions match TRBD1. The germline CDR1 and CDR2 sequences are LNHDA and SQIVND (reference sequence). Trimming removed 3 bases from V and 4 bases from J; junction bases left unmatched: 1. The CDR3 totals 14 residues. The CDR3 coding sequence is TGTGCCAGTAGTATCCAGGGGGCCACCGGGGAGCTGTTTTTT. Residues: CASSIQGATGELFF.

This clone was recorded at least ten times. The chain recombines TRBV7-9 with TRBJ2-7, with 7 bases aligning to TRBD1. The V and J ends lost 1 base and 1 base, in that order; junction bases with no gene match: 1. The length of the CDR3 is 14 residues. Germline V gene sequence: CDR1 SEHNR, CDR2 FQNEAQ (reference sequence). CDR3 protein: CASSLDRGSYEQYF. CDR3 bases: TGTGCCAGCAGCTTAGACAGGGGATCCTACGAGCAGTACTTC.

At least ten counts were recorded for this clone. For the CDR3, the DNA is TGTGCCAGCAGTTACACCCCTGGAGAGACCCAGTACTTC. It is translated as CASSYTPGETQYF. The chain recombines TRBV6-5 with TRBJ2-5; D is unresolved. The ends were cut back, 2 bases at V and 4 bases at J, with 8 bases in the middle. The CDR3 sequence is 13 residues long. Germline loops: CDR1 MNHEY, CDR2 SVGAGI.

A few counts support this clone. The J gene is TRBJ2-3, the V gene TRBV12-3 or TRBV12-4; 10 bases agree with TRBD2. V dropped 6 bases and J dropped 2; count of bases not matched to a gene: 11. The CDR3 is 17 residues long. The CDR3 loop reads CASSSLGTSGDTDTQYF. The CDR3 nucleotides read TGTGCCAGCAGCTCCCTGGGTACTAGCGGGGACACAGATACGCAGTATTTT.

On this clone: The junction departs from the called germline gene at one end, perhaps through a read error. The chain joins TRBV28 to TRBJ2-7; possible D gene TRBD2, 5 bases. Looked up from germline, CDR1 is MDHEN and CDR2 is SYDVKM. The CDR3 spans 13 residues. The CDR3 nucleotides read TGTGCCCGCAGTTTGGGAGCGCCCTACGCGCTGTACTTC. This translates into CARSLGAPYALYF.

At least ten counts were recorded for this clone. The chain carries TRBV3-1 and TRBJ2-7; 8 bases are a match to TRBD1. Germline CDR1 and CDR2: LGHDT and YNNKEL (reference sequence). The CDR3 covers 17 residues. J was trimmed by 0 bases and V by 1 base; bases with no gene match: 8. The DNA of the CDR3 is TGTGCCAGCAGCCAAGCTCTTCAGGGGGCAACCTCCTACGAGCAGTACTTC. This translates into CASSQALQGATSYEQYF.

By sample fraction, this clone is medium-sized. The J gene is TRBJ1-5, the V gene TRBV20-1; no clear D. Trimming left V 7 bases short and J 0 bases short, with 13 bases between. In germline, CDR1 is DFQATT, CDR2 SNEGSKA (reference sequence). This CDR3 is 14 amino acids long. The DNA of the CDR3 is TGCAGTGTCGGTGGATGGAATAGCAATCAGCCCCAGCATTTT. Protein: CSVGGWNSNQPQHF.

This clone was counted many times. The chain carries TRBV28 and TRBJ2-2; 10 nucleotides agree with TRBD2. The CDR3 has 15 residues. Trimming at V came to 6 bases and at J to 5 bases, leaving 6 bases not matched to a gene. The V gene's germline CDR1 is MDHEN and CDR2 SYDVKM. CDR3 loop: CASSLSGRGTGELFF. Here the CDR3 DNA reads TGTGCCAGCAGCCTCAGCGGGAGGGGAACCGGGGAGCTGTTTTTT.

This clone was seen many times. V is TRBV7-2 and J is TRBJ2-1, with D unclear. The CDR3 contains 14 residues. Germline CDR1 SGHTA, CDR2 FQGNSA. Between the trimmed V and J ends, which lost 5 bases and 2 bases, there was a span of 10 bases. This chain's CDR3 is CASSAIGAYNEQFF. CDR3 in DNA: TGTGCCAGCAGCGCCATCGGCGCCTACAATGAGCAGTTCTTC. The full variable domain, with the rest looked up from reference TRBV7-2 and TRBJ2-1, is GAGVSQSPSNKVTEKGKDVELRCDPISGHTALYWYRQSLGQGLEFLIYFQGNSAPDKSGLPSDRFSAERTGGSVSTLTIQRTQQEDSAVYLCASSAIGAYNEQFFGPGTRLTVL.

Sample share makes this clone medium-sized. This chain uses TRBV27 with TRBJ2-7; D is perhaps TRBD1 (6 bases). The CDR3 contains 16 residues. Between the trimmed V and J ends, which lost 6 bases and 0 bases, there was a span of 18 bases. The germline V gene encodes CDR1 MNHEY and CDR2 SMNVEV (reference sequence). CDR3 amino acids: CASREQGQILSYEQYF. CDR3 DNA sequence: TGTGCCAGCAGAGAACAAGGACAGATCCTCTCCTACGAGCAGTACTTC.

This clone was counted at least ten times. V is TRBV6-5 and J is TRBJ1-4; D unresolved. V was pared by 2 bases and J by 12 bases, with 7 bases between. CDR3 size: 11 residues. CDR1 and CDR2 from the germline V gene are MNHEY and SVGAGI. The CDR3 DNA is TGTGCCAGCAGTTACGGAAAAGAACTGTTTTTT. It specifies CASSYGKELFF.

By frequency in the sample, this clone is medium-sized. The chain joins TRBV20-1 to TRBJ2-1; TRBD1 matches at 9 bases. J was trimmed by 7 bases and V by 3 bases; bases with no gene match: 10. CDR3 length: 15 residues. Germline lookup yields CDR1 DFQATT and CDR2 SNEGSKA (reference sequence). In nucleotides, the CDR3 is TGCAGTGCTAGGGCTCTCAGGACAGGGGCTAATGAGCAGTTCTTC. It translates to CSARALRTGANEQFF.

Ten or more counts support this clone. The V call is TRBV10-3, the J call TRBJ2-7; TRBD1 matches 9 bases. Trimming took 6 bases from V and 2 from J; bases not matched to a gene: 5. CDR1 is ENHRY, CDR2 SYGVKD, per germline. The length of the CDR3 is 14 residues. CDR3 region: CAIRGQGNTYEQYF. As DNA, the CDR3 is TGTGCCATCAGAGGACAGGGGAATACCTACGAGCAGTACTTC.

This clone was picked up many times. The chain is built from TRBV29-1 and TRBJ1-1; TRBD1 might be the D (5 bases). CDR1 SQVTM and CDR2 ANQGSEA come from the germline V gene. CDR3 length equals 13 residues. Trimming stripped 5 bases from V and 3 bases from J, with 13 bases between. This CDR3 is CSVNEGGDTEAFF. CDR3 nucleotide sequence: TGCAGCGTTAACGAAGGAGGGGACACTGAAGCTTTCTTT. Full variable domain (missing parts from reference TRBV29-1 and TRBJ1-1): SAVISQKPSRDICQRGTSLTIQCQVDSQVTMMFWYRQQPGQSLTLIATANQGSEATYESGFVIDKFPISRPNLTFSTLTVSNMSPEDSSIYLCSVNEGGDTEAFFGQGTRLTVV.

This CDR3 is CASSRAHPGYTF. The CDR3 DNA reads TGTGCCAGCAGCCGAGCCCACCCTGGCTACACCTTC. J is TRBJ1-2 and V is TRBV7-9, with unresolved D. V lost 5 bases and J lost 7, with 11 bases in between. Germline assignment: CDR1 SEHNR and CDR2 FQNEAQ (reference sequence). The CDR3 contains 12 residues.

The CDR3 sequence: CASSTEGGSAYGYTF. The CDR3 nucleotides read TGTGCCAGCAGTACGGAGGGCGGGTCCGCCTATGGCTACACCTTC. The V call is TRBV27, the J call TRBJ1-2; D call uncertain. CDR1 is MNHEY, CDR2 SMNVEV, per germline (reference sequence). This CDR3 region has 15 residues. V shed 5 bases and J shed 4 bases, with 17 bases lying between them.

Concerning this clone itself: At one boundary the junction diverges from the germline segment, which might be a read error. For the CDR3, the DNA is TGCGCCAGCAGCACGATGGAGGGGGCGAGGGATAAGCAGTATTTT. It encodes CASSTMEGARDKQYF. The rearrangement uses TRBV5-1 and TRBJ2-3; a weak D match, TRBD1 (7 bases). Germline CDR1 and CDR2: SGHRS and YFSETQ. This CDR3 is 15 amino acids long. Full variable domain (missing parts from reference TRBV5-1 and TRBJ2-3): KAGVTQTPRYLIKTRGQQVTLSCSPISGHRSVSWYQQTPGQGLQFLFEYFSETQRNKGNFPGRFSGRQFSNSRSEMNVSTLELGDSALYLCASSTMEGARDKQYFGPGTRLTVL.

This clone was detected ten times or more. V usage is TRBV4-1 and J usage is TRBJ1-4; D gene uncertain. This CDR3 has 13 residues. V lost 0 bases, J lost 7 bases, and 6 bases lay in between. Germline values: CDR1 MGHRA, CDR2 YSYEKL. Written as DNA, the CDR3 is TGCGCCAGCAGCCAAGATTGGGGTGAAAAACTGTTTTTT. Its translation is CASSQDWGEKLFF.